What follows is one TCR beta chain and its context. Its antigen specificity is not known. Per-nucleotide qualities are absent, and no much larger clonotype sits a single base away. The donors were healthy, HIV-negative adults who had no recently reported acute infections or vaccinations. Every donor was a Caucasian adult residing in Nashville, Tennessee, USA. Magnetic negative selection was used to enrich CD4+ T cells, after which naive cells were positively selected on CD45RA and the negative fraction became the memory subset. Blood was obtained by leukapheresis, after which PBMCs were separated by Ficoll-Histopaque density gradient centrifugation and cryopreserved in liquid nitrogen vapor phase. Purity and quantity of every magnetically sorted T cell population were checked by analytical flow cytometry. Genomic DNA was isolated from each sorted fraction and quantified by UV absorbance on a Nanodrop 2000c.

V loses 6 bases at its end and J loses 4 bases; junction bases beyond the gene matches: 3. The cysteine opens and the phenylalanine closes a CDR3 of 13 amino acids. The CDR3 DNA has 39 bases and is translated from base 1. Via the germline V gene, CDR1 is MNHNS and CDR2 SASEGT. These data belong to a study of shared clonotypes between healthy human individuals (dated by TCRdb to 2018 to 2020). Some background on the complete study: A few men and a couple of women, aged 18 to 49 years, made up the cohort. Per donor, leukapheresis produced somewhere between about 0.94 and 10 billion PBMCs. To increase sequencing depth and limit assay-specific biases, different laboratories used diverse techniques to prepare libraries and sequence TCR repertoires. For each donor, CD4 naive and CD4 memory were each given three plates, CD8 naive was given two plates, and CD8 memory was given one plate. Blood TCR repertoires of roughly five healthy adults were deeply sequenced to estimate repertoire size and the extent of clonotype sharing between individuals.

The paper's findings and limits, for the study overall: Naive subsets generally had larger estimated clonotype richness than memory subsets did. When a handful of donors were compared, the shared fraction of clonotypes was about 5.5% for naive CD4, around 4% for naive CD8, 2.3% for memory CD4, and 0.35% to 0.4% for memory CD8. Sampling was restricted to blood, and TCR repertoires in tissue are likely to differ from TCR repertoires in blood. Higher generation probabilities were observed for clonotypes shared by all four sorted-subset donors than for non-shared clonotypes. Even with the large sequencing depth, rarefaction of the sorted-subset datasets indicated that sequencing was incomplete. Because the study included only a small number of donors, the genetic and exposure-history diversity represented was limited. Pairwise subsampling indicated that sequencing depth was expected to affect the degree of clonotype sharing among donors.

TCR CDR3 regions were amplified from genomic DNA by multiplex PCR using the deep immunoSEQ assay. For each cell subset, the extracted genomic DNA was distributed evenly across all wells of several immunoSEQ 96-well plates, and each plate served as one replicate. For sorted subsets, roughly 190 ng of genomic DNA, equivalent to 25,000 to 30,000 T cell genomes, went into each replicate PCR. The purified libraries were quantified using a Qubit 3.0 fluorometer, sized with a Bioanalyzer 2100, and then quantified again using the KAPA Library Quantification kit. Every immunoSEQ 96-well plate was sequenced on a dedicated single-read 150-cycle Illumina NextSeq 550 flow cell. The original pipeline was this. Because the immunoSEQ output held only junctional sequences and lacked quality scores, the filtering could not match the filtering applied to full-length reads. Sequences were annotated with PyIR, a Python wrapper for IgBLAST v1.9, using IMGT germline references to assign V/J genes and CDR3. Reads with weak V/J assignments (E-value above 1e-6), missing CDR3, stop codons, out-of-frame junctions, or ambiguous translated residues were removed. V3J clonotypes were defined by identical inferred V gene, J gene, and CDR3 amino acid sequence. Percentage overlap between repertoires was calculated by dividing the number of shared unique clonotypes by the size of the smaller repertoire. Repertoire richness was assessed with RTK rarefaction, the Chao1 estimator, and Recon v2.1 estimates of unobserved clonotypes. For all TCRbeta clonotypes obtained by the gDNA method from a few donors, generation probabilities were computed with OLGA. Here the immuneACCESS table is served through TCRdb, limited to in-frame sequences with V and J called. Missing clones are a known gap in these copies; in checked studies unresolved V genes cover under half, and the rest lacks a known reason. V, J and clone size are those of that table, while D and trimming were read from the DNA. This sample gives millions of clones in total; 85% to 95% of them show up just once. The ten largest make up roughly 0.13% of the sample.

Sequenced input: naive CD4+ T cells sorted from blood. This specimen's cell subset or site label, interpreted: CD45RA+ positively selected. The receptor was derived from a man younger than 35 in good health. The V gene is TRBV6-1 and the J gene is TRBJ1-5; 7 central bases correspond to TRBD1. The nucleotide sequence reads TGTGCCAGCAGCCCGACAGGGAATCAGCCCCAGCATTTT. It codes for CASSPTGNQPQHF.